The source of this TCR beta chain is a study of blood T cell repertoires in COVID-19. Background on the study: Sites across the United States, Italy and Spain contributed samples from acute and convalescent COVID-19. The cDNA or gDNA used as material had been derived from T cells, B-cell-depleted T cells, or PBMCs.

Original methodology: From reference gene primer amplification, estimates of nucleated cell counts were derived. Profiling relied on immunoSEQ multiplex PCR, and the TCRdb table lists in-frame clones only, not all of them. The V and J calls and the clone size are those of that table, but D and trimming were determined from the DNA. The data contain around 130,000 clones, around 82% of them singletons. The ends were cut back, 6 bases at V and 4 bases at J, with 12 bases in the middle. CDR3 size: 14 residues. The germline CDR1 and CDR2 sequences are MNHEY and SVGAGI. This chain links TRBV6-5 with TRBJ1-4; D gene uncertain. Input material: peripheral blood. The sequence was collected from a man aged 55 to 70 with acute or convalescent COVID-19. CDR3: CASRAGLFNEKLFF. CDR3 coding DNA: TGTGCCAGCAGAGCAGGTCTTTTTAATGAAAAACTGTTTTTT.